These 6 T cell receptor beta chains came from one sample sequenced in a study of T cells after yellow fever vaccination. A single record per CDR3 protein comes from TCRdb applying MiXCR to the 5' RACE reads. The table lists about 550,000 distinct CDR3 sequences, roughly a fifth of them singletons, with around 15% in the top ten. Material: PBMCs, obtained 15 days after the yellow fever booster vaccination. These receptors were collected from a man between 25 and 39 years old who received the YFV17D yellow fever vaccine.

This clonotype occurred a few times. The chain employs TRBV7-9 and TRBJ2-1; D uncertain. The V end lost 6 bases, the J end lost 3 bases, and 6 bases lay between the germline ends. The CDR3 sequence is 12 residues long. The V gene's germline CDR1 is SEHNR and CDR2 FQNEAQ (reference sequence). CDR3 DNA sequence: TGTGCCAGCAGGCTGTACTACAATGAGCAGTTCTTC. Amino acid sequence: CASRLYYNEQFF.

V is TRBV5-4 and J is TRBJ1-1; no reliable D call. CDR1 and CDR2 from the germline V gene are SGHNT and YYREEE (reference sequence). This CDR3 has 14 amino acids. Trimming pared 0 bases from V and 6 bases from J, leaving 12 bases between. CDR3 amino acids: CASSLEAGTAEAFF. DNA for the CDR3: TGTGCCAGCAGCTTGGAGGCGGGTACGGCTGAAGCTTTCTTT. The entire variable domain, with the rest obtained from reference TRBV5-4 and TRBJ1-1, is as follows: ETGVTQSPTHLIKTRGQQVTLRCSSQSGHNTVSWYQQALGQGPQFIFQYYREEENGRGNFPPRFSGLQFPNYSSELNVNALELDDSALYLCASSLEAGTAEAFFGQGTRLTVV.

The table lists this clonotype with a few counts. This chain joins TRBV7-9 and TRBJ2-2; tentative D call: TRBD1 (6 bases). CDR1 SEHNR and CDR2 FQNEAQ come from the germline V gene (reference sequence). The V end lost 1 base, the J end lost 1 base, and 10 bases lay between the germline ends. The CDR3 runs to 16 residues. CDR3 loop: CASSLVQGRNTGELFF. Here the CDR3 DNA reads TGTGCCAGCAGCTTAGTACAGGGAAGGAACACCGGGGAGCTGTTTTTT.

This clonotype was counted only a few times. The chain joins TRBV7-9 to TRBJ1-2; the match to TRBD1 covers 10 bases. The CDR3 loop spans 14 amino acids. Germline assignment: CDR1 SEHNR and CDR2 FQNEAQ (reference sequence). After removal of 4 bases from V and 8 bases from J, the junction contained 7 bases not matched to a gene. CDR3 amino acids: CASSYDRGLEGYTF. The CDR3 DNA reads TGTGCCAGCAGCTACGACAGGGGGCTAGAGGGCTACACCTTC.

The V call is TRBV6-1, the J call TRBJ2-7, with 9 bases aligning to TRBD2. The CDR3 is 17 residues long. Germline assignment: CDR1 MNHNS and CDR2 SASEGT. V lost 6 bases to trimming and J lost 3 bases; unmatched junction nucleotides: 15. The CDR3 sequence is CASSRTPGTSTDYEQYF. CDR3 DNA: TGTGCCAGCAGCAGAACCCCCGGGACTAGCACCGACTACGAGCAGTACTTC.

The chain employs TRBV6-5 and TRBJ2-1; no definite D call. Deletions cut 6 bases from V and 9 bases from J, with 12 bases between. CDR1 is MNHEY, CDR2 SVGAGI, per germline. CDR3 length: 12 amino acids. The CDR3 reads CASRTHDGEQFF. The CDR3 bases are TGTGCCAGCAGGACCCACGATGGTGAGCAGTTCTTC.